These 30 T cell receptor beta chains share one sample of origin, sequenced in a study of shared clonotypes between healthy human individuals. Selected positively for CCR7 and CD45RO-negative, naive CD8 cells excluded terminally differentiated effector memory CD45RA+ cells. The repertoire was sequenced with immunoSEQ multiplex PCR; TCRdb's copy has only in-frame clones and lacks some. The data show millions of clones, with about 95% seen just once and 0.9% to 1.4% held by the top ten. What was sequenced was naive CD8+ T cells sorted from blood. The receptors shown here come from a man between 18 and 35 years old in good health.

The rearrangement joins TRBV7-6 to TRBJ2-2; 7 bases fit TRBD1. Germline V gene sequence: CDR1 SGHVS, CDR2 FNYEAQ. The CDR3 has 13 residues. The J segment lost 6 bases and the V segment lost 5 bases, leaving 3 bases of the junction unmatched. The CDR3, as DNA: TGTGCCAGCAGCATCACAGGGGCCGGGGAGCTGTTTTTT. Amino acid sequence: CASSITGAGELFF.

V is TRBV2 and J is TRBJ2-7; D not certain. The germline V gene has CDR1 SNHLY and CDR2 FYNNEI. The CDR3 length is 16 residues. Trimming took 6 bases from V and 6 from J, leaving 24 bases between them. The CDR3 reads CASRQTGPFSVGEQYF. The CDR3 DNA reads as TGTGCCAGCAGACAAACCGGGCCATTCTCCGTGGGCGAGCAGTACTTC.

This clone was detected once. The gene calls are TRBV10-3 and TRBJ2-1, with D perhaps TRBD1 (5 bases). Trimming took 9 bases from V and 0 from J, leaving 12 bases between them. The CDR3 is made up of 14 amino acids. Germline V lookup: CDR1 ENHRY, CDR2 SYGVKD. CDR3 sequence (DNA): TGTGCCATACTGGACACGACCTCCTACAATGAGCAGTTCTTC. Its protein product is CAILDTTSYNEQFF.

The chain employs TRBV4-1 and TRBJ1-5; 7 bases are a match to TRBD1. The CDR3 totals 17 residues. Germline CDR1 and CDR2: MGHRA and YSYEKL. V was clipped by 2 bases and J by 4 bases; unmatched bases: 11. The CDR3 sequence is CASSQTPTGALNQPQHF. The CDR3 nucleotides are TGCGCCAGCAGCCAAACCCCAACAGGGGCCCTTAATCAGCCCCAGCATTTT.

In its sample, this clone was seen a few times. This chain uses TRBV10-2 with TRBJ1-2; perhaps TRBD1 as D (6 bases). The ends were cut back, 4 bases at V and 2 bases at J, with 8 bases in the middle. Germline CDR1 and CDR2: WSHSY and SAAADI. The CDR3 has 13 residues. DNA for the CDR3: TGCGCCAGCAGTGGGACAGTAAACTATGGCTACACCTTC. Translating it yields CASSGTVNYGYTF.

The chain combines TRBV4-3 with TRBJ2-2, with a weak D call TRBD1 (6 bases). There are 17 residues in the CDR3. Germline V gene lookup returns CDR1 LGHNA and CDR2 YSLEER. The V end was cut by 4 bases, the J end by 1 base, with 16 bases between. The CDR3 loop is CASSLIPVDRNTGELFF. Here the CDR3 DNA reads TGCGCCAGCAGCCTGATCCCGGTGGACAGGAACACCGGGGAGCTGTTTTTT.

This chain connects TRBV6-5 to TRBJ1-1; 9 nucleotides agree with TRBD1. Germline CDR1 is MNHEY and CDR2 is SVGAGI. This CDR3 spans 15 amino acids. With 5 bases clipped from V and 2 bases from J, the junction kept 6 bases outside the gene matches. The CDR3 is CASSSPTGGNTEAFF. The CDR3 DNA is TGTGCCAGCAGTAGCCCGACAGGGGGTAACACTGAAGCTTTCTTT.

V usage is TRBV6-5 and J usage is TRBJ1-1; possible D gene TRBD1, 5 bases. The CDR3 runs to 13 residues. Between the trimmed V and J ends, which lost 6 bases and 0 bases, there was a span of 8 bases. Germline V CDR1 and CDR2: MNHEY, SVGAGI. CDR3 region: CASRSGLNTEAFF. The CDR3 DNA is TGTGCCAGCAGATCGGGGCTGAACACTGAAGCTTTCTTT.

Notes on this clone: The final CDR3 position lacks the conserved phenylalanine or tryptophan, pointing to a likely read error. The limits of the CDR3 on the DNA are not certain, so only TCRdb's listed CDR3 is given. This chain connects TRBV6-4 to TRBJ1-1; the table assigns TRBD1, which was not confirmed against the DNA. Germline lookup yields CDR1 MRHNA and CDR2 SNTAGT. Including both end residues, the CDR3 is 9 amino acids long. The CDR3 sequence is CASIPKTGT.

This chain links TRBV7-6 with TRBJ2-3; D unresolved. The length of the CDR3 is 15 residues. The V and J ends lost 1 base and 1 base respectively, with 9 bases between them. Germline V gene data show CDR1 as SGHVS and CDR2 as FNYEAQ. DNA of the CDR3: TGTGCCAGCAGCTTAGTGAGGTCTGGCACAGATACGCAGTATTTT. As protein: CASSLVRSGTDTQYF.

In this sample, this clone turned up once. The CDR3: CASLETFSGNTIYF. In nucleotides, the CDR3 is TGTGCCAGCCTGGAGACATTCTCTGGAAACACCATATATTTT. This chain joins TRBV6-5 and TRBJ1-3; D unresolved. The CDR3 contains 14 residues. Germline CDR1 and CDR2: MNHEY and SVGAGI. V was shortened by 8 bases and J by 0 bases, with 11 bases between the two germline ends.

As regards this clone: This specimen includes other DNA sequences encoding the same CDR3. This chain uses TRBV28 with TRBJ2-7; 9 positions match TRBD2. V was clipped by 4 bases and J by 2 bases; unmatched bases: 3. This CDR3 is 14 amino acids long. Germline CDR1 is MDHEN and CDR2 is SYDVKM. The CDR3 bases are TGTGCCAGCAGTTCGGGCGGGGGGGCCTACGAGCAGTACTTC. Amino acid sequence: CASSSGGGAYEQYF.

J is TRBJ2-7 and V is TRBV5-1; D is unclear. The CDR3 loop spans 15 amino acids. Germline loops: CDR1 SGHRS, CDR2 YFSETQ. V lost 0 bases and J lost 3, with 13 bases in between. The CDR3, as DNA: TGCGCCAGCAGCTTGGGAAGGCAGCCAAACTACGAGCAGTACTTC. It yields the protein CASSLGRQPNYEQYF.

This clone was detected once. This chain uses TRBV11-2 with TRBJ2-7; possibly TRBD1 or TRBD2 for D (5 bases each). The germline V gene encodes CDR1 SGHAT and CDR2 FQNNGV. Trimming left V 4 bases short and J 3 bases short, with 13 bases between. CDR3 length: 14 amino acids. The CDR3 DNA reads TGTGCCAGCAGCTCTGGACGGGACCACTACGAGCAGTACTTC. Its translation is CASSSGRDHYEQYF.

The CDR3 region has the DNA TGTGCCAGCAGCGTAGGGGCCAGTACTTCCTACGAGCAGTACTTC. It specifies CASSVGASTSYEQYF. The chain joins TRBV9 to TRBJ2-7; no firm D call. Per germline, CDR1 SGDLS and CDR2 YYNGEE. The CDR3 covers 15 residues. Trimming cost V 0 bases and J 1 base, with 11 bases left between them.

The CDR3 DNA is TGTGCCAGCAGCTGGTGGCGGTCAGATACGCAGTATTTT. The encoded protein is CASSWWRSDTQYF. This chain links TRBV5-6 with TRBJ2-3, with D unresolved. The CDR3 contains 13 residues. CDR1 and CDR2 (germline): SGHDT, YYEEEE. V lost 3 bases and J 4 bases, leaving 9 bases between the germline ends. The whole variable domain, filled in from reference TRBV5-6 and TRBJ2-3, reads DAGVTQSPTHLIKTRGQQVTLRCSPKSGHDTVSWYQQALGQGPQFIFQYYEEEERQRGNFPDRFSGHQFPNYSSELNVNALLLGDSALYLCASSWWRSDTQYFGPGTRLTVL.

J is TRBJ2-7 and V is TRBV21-1; the table's TRBD1 call for D was not verified on the DNA. TRBV21-1 has pseudogene status. The CDR3 has 16 amino acids. The CDR3 sequence: CASSKGAGTGPYEQYF. CDR3 DNA sequence: TGTGCCAGCAGCAAAGGGGCCGGGACAGGACCATACGAGCAGTACTTC.

The CDR3 nucleotides read TGTGCCAGCAGCTTAGTCGGGACTAGCGGCTACGAGCAGTACTTC. This gives the protein CASSLVGTSGYEQYF. The gene calls are TRBV11-2 and TRBJ2-7, with TRBD2 identical over 11 bases. Germline V CDR1 and CDR2: SGHAT, FQNNGV. CDR3 length equals 15 residues. The V and J ends lost 1 base and 3 bases, in that order; junction bases with no gene match: 2.

This chain connects TRBV4-2 to TRBJ2-2; D may be TRBD1 or TRBD2 (5 bases each). V shed 4 bases and J shed 0 bases, with 15 bases lying between them. Germline CDR1 LGHNA, CDR2 YNFKEQ. This CDR3 region has 17 residues. CDR3 in amino acids: CASSPQGPYTNTGELFF. CDR3 DNA sequence: TGTGCCAGCAGCCCCCAGGGACCCTACACGAACACCGGGGAGCTGTTTTTT.

This clone was found a few times. The chain links TRBV5-4 to TRBJ2-7; D gene uncertain. V shed 1 base and J shed 2 bases, with 10 bases lying between them. This CDR3 is built from 14 residues. The germline V gene encodes CDR1 SGHNT and CDR2 YYREEE (reference sequence). DNA of the CDR3: TGTGCCAGCAGCTTGAATCAGGCCACCTACGAGCAGTACTTC. As protein: CASSLNQATYEQYF.

Turning to this clone: Other DNA sequences in the same sample also yield this CDR3. The J gene is TRBJ2-2, the V gene TRBV6-5; D call uncertain. CDR3 length: 13 residues. Trimming removed 2 bases at V and 5 bases at J, with 6 bases between. Germline CDR1 and CDR2: MNHEY and SVGAGI. The CDR3 sequence: CASSYGETGELFF. CDR3 coding DNA: TGTGCCAGCAGTTACGGGGAAACCGGGGAGCTGTTTTTT.

The J gene is TRBJ2-1, the V gene TRBV6-1, with 13 nucleotides matching TRBD2. The CDR3 length is 16 residues. Losses at the gene ends were 3 bases for V and 7 bases for J; bases not matched to a gene: 6. Germline CDR1 and CDR2: MNHNS and SASEGT. CDR3 nucleotides: TGTGCCAGCAGTGATTGGACTAGCGGGGGACTAAATGAGCAGTTCTTC. This gives the protein CASSDWTSGGLNEQFF.

This chain joins TRBV6-1 and TRBJ1-6; D unresolved. CDR1 is MNHNS and CDR2 is SASEGT in the germline V gene. The CDR3 has 17 residues. Trimming shortened V by 1 base and J by 1 base, and 11 bases separated the two germline ends. CDR3 bases: TGTGCCAGCAGTGAAGTAGTATTTGGTTCCTATAATTCACCCCTCCACTTT. Its translation is CASSEVVFGSYNSPLHF.

This chain links TRBV10-1 with TRBJ1-1, with 9 bases aligning to TRBD1. Germline CDR1 is WNHNN and CDR2 is SYGVQD (reference sequence). The V and J ends lost 5 bases and 1 base, in that order; junction bases with no gene match: 2. CDR3 length: 14 residues. DNA for the CDR3: TGCGCCAGCAGTCCGGACAGGGGGAACACTGAAGCTTTCTTT. Amino acids: CASSPDRGNTEAFF.

The chain recombines TRBV25-1 with TRBJ2-7; D might be TRBD2 (5 bases). The ends were cut back, 1 base at V and 2 bases at J, with 9 bases in the middle. This CDR3 has 14 residues. CDR1 MGHDK and CDR2 SYGVNS come from the germline V gene. The CDR3 region is CASSEWRSPYEQYF. The CDR3 DNA reads as TGTGCCAGCAGTGAATGGAGGTCCCCCTACGAGCAGTACTTC.

The V call is TRBV7-2, the J call TRBJ1-6; D uncertain. V was clipped by 9 bases and J by 1 base, with 13 bases between them. The CDR3 covers 15 residues. CDR1 and CDR2 from the germline V gene are SGHTA and FQGNSA. CDR3: CASTSAISYNSPLHF. The CDR3 region has the DNA TGTGCCAGTACCTCCGCGATTTCCTATAATTCACCCCTCCACTTT.

The chain is built from TRBV30 and TRBJ2-7; TRBD2 agrees at 9 bases. The V segment lost 4 bases and the J segment 1 base; nucleotides outside the gene matches: 5. The CDR3 length is 14 residues. Germline V gene data show CDR1 as GTSNPN and CDR2 as SVGIG (reference sequence). The CDR3, as DNA: TGTGCCTGGACGTCAGCGGGGGGATCCTACGAGCAGTACTTC. This translates into CAWTSAGGSYEQYF.

The sample holds one count of this clone. This sequence joins TRBV13 and TRBJ2-3; 10 positions agree with TRBD2. CDR3 size: 15 residues. Germline V gene data show CDR1 as PRHDT and CDR2 as FYEKMQ (reference sequence). J lost 2 bases, V lost 4 bases, and 3 bases had no gene match. The CDR3 region is CASSSGLADTDTQYF. DNA of the CDR3: TGTGCCAGCAGCTCCGGACTAGCGGACACAGATACGCAGTATTTT. The whole variable domain, filled in from reference TRBV13 and TRBJ2-3, reads AAGVIQSPRHLIKEKRETATLKCYPIPRHDTVYWYQQGPGQDPQFLISFYEKMQSDKGSIPDRFSAQQFSDYHSELNMSSLELGDSALYFCASSSGLADTDTQYFGPGTRLTVL.

J is TRBJ2-1 and V is TRBV18, with TRBD2 matching over 10 bases. Trimming removed 0 bases from V and 4 bases from J; junction bases left unmatched: 3. Germline assignment: CDR1 KGHSH and CDR2 LQKENI. This CDR3 contains 16 residues. The CDR3 spells CASSPPLAGAYNEQFF. The CDR3, as DNA: TGTGCCAGCTCACCACCCCTAGCGGGGGCTTACAATGAGCAGTTCTTC.

V is TRBV5-6 and J is TRBJ2-7; 10 bases line up with TRBD2. This CDR3 region has 14 residues. CDR1 and CDR2 (germline): SGHDT, YYEEEE. After removal of 3 bases from V and 4 bases from J, the junction contained 4 bases not matched to a gene. DNA of the CDR3: TGTGCCAGCAGCTCGGGACTAGCGAGATACGAGCAGTACTTC. Encoded protein: CASSSGLARYEQYF.